This TCR beta chain was obtained from a study of Ad26.COV2.S vaccination and SARS-CoV-2 variants. Study information: Administration of Ad26.COV2.S was intramuscular, either once or twice 56 days apart.

Trimming took off 4 bases at V and 6 bases at J, with 15 bases between the two ends. The CDR3 contains 14 residues. Germline CDR1 and CDR2: GTSNPN and SVGIG (reference sequence). Some clones are missing from TCRdb's copy, which holds only in-frame ones; the method was immunoSEQ multiplex PCR. The sample includes roughly 500,000 clones, roughly 89% seen only once; the top ten take roughly 13%. Noted treatment: about 20 received Ad26.COV2.S at low or high dose, single or two shots; several received placebo; per-sample allocation not given. Sampling was performed 63 days after the first vaccine or placebo injection. An Ad26 vector carrying the Wuhan-strain SARS-CoV-2 spike served as the vaccine.

The V and J genes are TRBV30 and TRBJ2-2; D is perhaps TRBD1 or TRBD2 (6 bases each). The specimen comprised peripheral blood, sampled in a trial of Ad26.COV2.S vaccine versus placebo. The clonotype originates from a person between 18 and 60 years old who received the Ad26.COV2.S COVID-19 vaccine or a placebo. Here the CDR3 reads CAWNPGAIPGELFF. CDR3 DNA: TGTGCCTGGAATCCGGGGGCCATCCCCGGGGAGCTGTTTTTT.